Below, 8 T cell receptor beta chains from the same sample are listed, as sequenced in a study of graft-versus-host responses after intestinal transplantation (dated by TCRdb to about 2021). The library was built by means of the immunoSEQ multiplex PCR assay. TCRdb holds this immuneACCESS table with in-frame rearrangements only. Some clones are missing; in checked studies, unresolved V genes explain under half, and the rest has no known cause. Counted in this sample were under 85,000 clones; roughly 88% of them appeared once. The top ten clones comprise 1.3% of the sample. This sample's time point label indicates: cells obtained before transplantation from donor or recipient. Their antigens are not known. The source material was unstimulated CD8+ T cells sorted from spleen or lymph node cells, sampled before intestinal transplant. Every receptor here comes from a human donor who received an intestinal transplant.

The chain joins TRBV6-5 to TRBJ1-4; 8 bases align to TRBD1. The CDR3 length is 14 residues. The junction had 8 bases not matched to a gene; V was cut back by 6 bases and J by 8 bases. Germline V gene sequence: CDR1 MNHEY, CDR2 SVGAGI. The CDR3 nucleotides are TGTGCCAGCAGCCTGACAGGGGTTGTGGAAAAACTGTTTTTT. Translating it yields CASSLTGVVEKLFF.

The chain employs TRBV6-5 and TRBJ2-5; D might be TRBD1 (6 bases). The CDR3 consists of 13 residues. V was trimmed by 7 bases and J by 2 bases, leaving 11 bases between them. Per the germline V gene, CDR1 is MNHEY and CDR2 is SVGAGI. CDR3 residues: CASMGADQETQYF. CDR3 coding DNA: TGTGCCAGCATGGGGGCGGATCAAGAGACCCAGTACTTC.

The CDR3 DNA reads as TGTGCCAGTAGCGGGGGGGCCGTTGAGACCCAGTACTTC. This translates into CASSGGAVETQYF. The chain couples TRBV19 to TRBJ2-5; TRBD2 agrees at 8 bases. The J segment lost 5 bases and the V segment lost 6 bases, leaving 5 bases of the junction unmatched. Germline V CDR1 and CDR2: LNHDA, SQIVND (reference sequence). This CDR3 is 13 amino acids long.

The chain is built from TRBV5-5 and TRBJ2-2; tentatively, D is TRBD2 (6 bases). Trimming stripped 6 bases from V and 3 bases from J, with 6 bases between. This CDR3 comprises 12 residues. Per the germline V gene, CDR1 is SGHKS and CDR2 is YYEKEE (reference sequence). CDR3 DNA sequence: TGTGCCAGCACGGGGGACACCGGGGAGCTGTTTTTT. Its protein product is CASTGDTGELFF.

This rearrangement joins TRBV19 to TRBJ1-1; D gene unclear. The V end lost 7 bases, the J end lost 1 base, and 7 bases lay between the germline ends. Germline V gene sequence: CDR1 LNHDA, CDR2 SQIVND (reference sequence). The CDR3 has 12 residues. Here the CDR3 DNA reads TGTGCCAGTACGACAAGGAACACTGAAGCTTTCTTT. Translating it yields CASTTRNTEAFF. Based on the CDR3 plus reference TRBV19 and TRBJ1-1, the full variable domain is DGGITQSPKYLFRKEGQNVTLSCEQNLNHDAMYWYRQDPGQGLRLIYYSQIVNDFQKGDIAEGYSVSREKKESFPLTVTSAQKNPTAFYLCASTTRNTEAFFGQGTRLTVV.

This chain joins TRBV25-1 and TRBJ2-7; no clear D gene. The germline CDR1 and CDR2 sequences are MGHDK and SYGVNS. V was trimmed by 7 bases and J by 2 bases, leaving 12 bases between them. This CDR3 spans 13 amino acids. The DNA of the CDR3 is TGTGCCAGCAACCCCGGCGGAGCCTACGAGCAGTACTTC. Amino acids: CASNPGGAYEQYF.

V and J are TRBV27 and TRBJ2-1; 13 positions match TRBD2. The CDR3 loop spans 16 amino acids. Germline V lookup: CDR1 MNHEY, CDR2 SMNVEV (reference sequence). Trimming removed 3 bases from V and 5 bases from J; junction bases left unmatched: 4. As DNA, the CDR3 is TGTGCCAGCAGTTTTCGCGGGACTAGCGGGGACAATGAGCAGTTCTTC. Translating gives CASSFRGTSGDNEQFF.

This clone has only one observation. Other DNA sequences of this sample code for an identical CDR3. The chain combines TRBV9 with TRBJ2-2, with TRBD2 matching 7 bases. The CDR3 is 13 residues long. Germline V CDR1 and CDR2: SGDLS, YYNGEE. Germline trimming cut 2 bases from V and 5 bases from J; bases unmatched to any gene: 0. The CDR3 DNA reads TGTGCCAGCAGCGTGGGAGGGACCGGGGAGCTGTTTTTT. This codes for CASSVGGTGELFF. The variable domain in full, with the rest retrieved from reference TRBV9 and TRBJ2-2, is DSGVTQTPKHLITATGQRVTLRCSPRSGDLSVYWYQQSLDQGLQFLIQYYNGEERAKGNILERFSAQQFPDLHSELNLSSLELGDSALYFCASSVGGTGELFFGEGSRLTVL.